This T cell receptor beta chain was identified in a study of T cells in Graves' hyperthyroidism and ophthalmopathy. The germline V gene has CDR1 ENHRY and CDR2 SYGVKD. The CDR3 extends over 12 amino acids. Patients counted as stable if ophthalmopathy did not develop within 18 months. The TCR beta CDR3 regions underwent amplification using RNA transcripts as the source. Primed by the HTBI set, a first-round RT-PCR was run on the TCR CDR3. TCRdb re-derived calls from the multiplex PCR reads in MiXCR, one entry per CDR3 protein. The sample lists 700,000 to 950,000 distinct CDR3 sequences; 30% to 40% were seen once. This clonotype has ten or more counts. One end of the junction is discordant with germline, which a read error may explain.

The chain links TRBV10-3 to TRBJ1-6; 9 bases line up with TRBD1. The material sequenced was blood. This receptor was identified in a woman aged 40 to 50 with Graves' hyperthyroidism. The CDR3 spells CAIGTGGTPLHF. In DNA, the CDR3 is TGTGCCATCGGAACAGGGGGCACACCGCTCCACTTT.